A single TCR beta chain is shown here with its context. As handled by the study authors: From reference gene primer amplification, estimates of nucleated cell counts were derived. This table comes from immunoSEQ multiplex PCR, and its TCRdb copy is limited to in-frame clones, with some not included. Clone size and V and J calls were adopted from that table, with D and trimming inferred from the DNA. The sample lists around 450,000 clones; roughly 87% were seen once. This sample stems from a study of blood T cell repertoires in COVID-19. This CDR3 is 17 amino acids long. Looked up from germline, CDR1 is PRHDT and CDR2 is FYEKMQ (reference sequence). V gave up 5 bases and J gave up 8 bases; unmatched junction bases: 17. Participant-reported clinical history was the basis for cohort assignment. Before being deemed recovered, Cohort 3 donors had two negative PCRs, clearance, or symptom resolution.

The sample consisted of PBMCs or T cells enriched from blood (not recorded which). The chain joins TRBV13 to TRBJ2-1, with 8 nucleotides matching TRBD2. This clonotype was sampled from a woman under 30 who had recovered from COVID-19. CDR3 in DNA: TGTGCCAGCAGCCCCGGTTTGGAGGCGGGGGGTTCGGATGAGCAGTTCTTC. This encodes CASSPGLEAGGSDEQFF.